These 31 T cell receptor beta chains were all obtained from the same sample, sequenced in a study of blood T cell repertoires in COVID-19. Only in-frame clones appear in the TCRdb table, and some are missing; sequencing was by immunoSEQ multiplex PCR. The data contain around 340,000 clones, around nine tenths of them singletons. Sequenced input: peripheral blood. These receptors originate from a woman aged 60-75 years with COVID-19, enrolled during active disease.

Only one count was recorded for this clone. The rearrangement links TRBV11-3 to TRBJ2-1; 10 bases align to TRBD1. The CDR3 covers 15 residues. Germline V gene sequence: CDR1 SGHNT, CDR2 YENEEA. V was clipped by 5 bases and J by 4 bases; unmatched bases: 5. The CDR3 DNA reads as TGTGCCAGCAGCCCTAGGGACAGGGGTTACAATGAGCAGTTCTTC. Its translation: CASSPRDRGYNEQFF.

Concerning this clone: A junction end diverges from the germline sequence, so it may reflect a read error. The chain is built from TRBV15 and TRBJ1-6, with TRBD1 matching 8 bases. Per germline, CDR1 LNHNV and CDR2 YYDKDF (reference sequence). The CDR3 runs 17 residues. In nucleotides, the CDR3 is TGTGCCACCAGTAGAGGACAGGGAAGCTCCTATAATTCACCCCTCCACTTT. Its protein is CATSRGQGSSYNSPLHF.

CDR3 residues: CASSLGPKKGSETQYF. DNA for the CDR3: TGTGCCAGCAGTCTAGGACCGAAGAAAGGGAGCGAGACCCAGTACTTC. The chain has TRBV21-1 and TRBJ2-5; the table gives TRBD2 as D, unverified against the DNA. TRBV21-1 counts as a pseudogene. CDR3 size: 16 residues.

In DNA, the CDR3 is TGTGCCTGGAGTGTACCCCCCCGGGTAGCTGGAAACACCATATATTTT. It is translated as CAWSVPPRVAGNTIYF. The chain is built from TRBV30 and TRBJ1-3; no reliable D call. Trimming shortened V by 0 bases and J by 2 bases, and 14 bases separated the two germline ends. The CDR3 has 16 amino acids. Per germline, CDR1 GTSNPN and CDR2 SVGIG (reference sequence).

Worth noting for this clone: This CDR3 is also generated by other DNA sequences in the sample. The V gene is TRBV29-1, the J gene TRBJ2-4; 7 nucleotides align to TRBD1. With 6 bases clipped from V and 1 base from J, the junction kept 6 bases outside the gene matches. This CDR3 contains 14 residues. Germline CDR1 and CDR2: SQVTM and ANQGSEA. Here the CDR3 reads CSVATGAAKNIQYF. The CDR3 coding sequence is TGCAGCGTAGCTACAGGGGCGGCCAAAAACATTCAGTACTTC.

The CDR3 DNA reads as TGTGCCAGCAGTGAGCTGACAGGGATGAACACTGAAGCTTTCTTT. Amino acid sequence: CASSELTGMNTEAFF. The chain recombines TRBV6-1 with TRBJ1-1; 7 bases match TRBD1. The CDR3 contains 15 residues. Germline CDR1 MNHNS, CDR2 SASEGT. Trimming removed 3 bases from V and 0 bases from J; junction bases left unmatched: 4.

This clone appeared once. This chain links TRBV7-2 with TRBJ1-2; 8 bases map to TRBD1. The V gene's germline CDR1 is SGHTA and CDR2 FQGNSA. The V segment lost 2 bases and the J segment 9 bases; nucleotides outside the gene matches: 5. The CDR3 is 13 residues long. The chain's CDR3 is CASSLRTGISYTF. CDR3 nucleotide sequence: TGTGCCAGCAGCTTAAGGACAGGGATCAGCTACACCTTC.

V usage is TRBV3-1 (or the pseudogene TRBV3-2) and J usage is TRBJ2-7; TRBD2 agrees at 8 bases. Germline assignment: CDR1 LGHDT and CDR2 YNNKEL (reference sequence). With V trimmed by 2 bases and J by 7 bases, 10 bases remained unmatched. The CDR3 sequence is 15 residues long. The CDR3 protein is CASSQKRLGGEEQYF. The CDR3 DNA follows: TGTGCCAGCAGCCAAAAAAGGCTCGGGGGGGAAGAGCAGTACTTC.

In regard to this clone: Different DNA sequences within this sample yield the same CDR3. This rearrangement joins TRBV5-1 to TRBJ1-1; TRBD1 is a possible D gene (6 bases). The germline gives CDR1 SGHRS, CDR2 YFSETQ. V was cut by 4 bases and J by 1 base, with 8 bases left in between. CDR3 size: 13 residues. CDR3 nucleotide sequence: TGCGCCAGCAGCCAACAGGGGAACACTGAAGCTTTCTTT. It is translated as CASSQQGNTEAFF.

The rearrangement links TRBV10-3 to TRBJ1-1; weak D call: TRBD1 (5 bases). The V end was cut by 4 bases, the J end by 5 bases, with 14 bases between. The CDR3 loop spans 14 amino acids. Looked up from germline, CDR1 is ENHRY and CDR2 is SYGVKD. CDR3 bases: TGTGCCATCAGTGCCGGGACCGGGGGTACTGAAGCTTTCTTT. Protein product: CAISAGTGGTEAFF.

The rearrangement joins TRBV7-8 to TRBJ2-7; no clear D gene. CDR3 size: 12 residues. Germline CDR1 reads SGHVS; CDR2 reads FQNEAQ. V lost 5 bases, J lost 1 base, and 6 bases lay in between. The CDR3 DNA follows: TGTGCCAGCAGCGGCGGATCCTACGAGCAGTACTTC. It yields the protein CASSGGSYEQYF.

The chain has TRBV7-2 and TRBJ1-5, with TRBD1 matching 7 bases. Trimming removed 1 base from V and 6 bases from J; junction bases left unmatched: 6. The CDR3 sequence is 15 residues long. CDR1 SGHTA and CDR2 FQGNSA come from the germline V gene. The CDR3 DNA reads TGTGCCAGCAGCTTAGTAACAGGGGCAGTTCAGCCCCAGCATTTT. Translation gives CASSLVTGAVQPQHF.

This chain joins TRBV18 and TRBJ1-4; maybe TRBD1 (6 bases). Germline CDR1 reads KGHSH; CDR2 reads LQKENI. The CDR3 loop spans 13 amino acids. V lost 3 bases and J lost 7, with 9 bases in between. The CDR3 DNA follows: TGTGCCAGCTCACCGGGACACCCTGAAAAACTGTTTTTT. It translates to CASSPGHPEKLFF.

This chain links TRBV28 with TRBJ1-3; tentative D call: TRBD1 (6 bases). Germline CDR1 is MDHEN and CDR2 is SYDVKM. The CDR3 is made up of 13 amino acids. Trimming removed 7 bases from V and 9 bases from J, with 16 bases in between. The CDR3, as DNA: TGTGCCAGCATGACAGGCGGTTGGGGCACCATATATTTT. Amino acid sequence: CASMTGGWGTIYF.

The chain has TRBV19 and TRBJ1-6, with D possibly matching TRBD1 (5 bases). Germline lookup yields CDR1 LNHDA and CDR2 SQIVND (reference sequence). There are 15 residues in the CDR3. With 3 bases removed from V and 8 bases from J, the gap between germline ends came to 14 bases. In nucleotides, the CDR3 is TGTGCCAGTAGTATCGAAGGGGCAGAATATTCACCCCTCCACTTT. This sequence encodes CASSIEGAEYSPLHF. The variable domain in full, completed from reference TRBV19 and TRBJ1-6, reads DGGITQSPKYLFRKEGQNVTLSCEQNLNHDAMYWYRQDPGQGLRLIYYSQIVNDFQKGDIAEGYSVSREKKESFPLTVTSAQKNPTAFYLCASSIEGAEYSPLHFGNGTRLTVT.

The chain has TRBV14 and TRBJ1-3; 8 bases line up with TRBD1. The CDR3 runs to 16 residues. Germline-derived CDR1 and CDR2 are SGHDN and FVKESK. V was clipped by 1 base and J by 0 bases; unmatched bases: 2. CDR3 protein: CASSQAGTGSGNTIYF. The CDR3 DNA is TGTGCCAGCAGCCAAGCCGGGACAGGCTCTGGAAACACCATATATTTT.

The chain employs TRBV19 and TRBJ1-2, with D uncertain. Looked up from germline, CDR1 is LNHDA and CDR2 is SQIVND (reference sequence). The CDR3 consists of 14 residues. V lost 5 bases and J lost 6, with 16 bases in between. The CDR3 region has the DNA TGTGCCAGTAGTGCCGGACTAACGCGCAATGGCTACACCTTC. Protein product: CASSAGLTRNGYTF.

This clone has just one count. CDR3 nucleotide sequence: TGTGCCAGCAGCTTGCGGGGGGCCACTGAAGCTTTCTTT. It translates to CASSLRGATEAFF. V usage is TRBV5-5 and J usage is TRBJ1-1, with D perhaps matching TRBD1 (6 bases). The germline gives CDR1 SGHKS, CDR2 YYEKEE (reference sequence). V lost 1 base and J 4 bases, leaving 8 bases between the germline ends. This CDR3 is 13 amino acids long.

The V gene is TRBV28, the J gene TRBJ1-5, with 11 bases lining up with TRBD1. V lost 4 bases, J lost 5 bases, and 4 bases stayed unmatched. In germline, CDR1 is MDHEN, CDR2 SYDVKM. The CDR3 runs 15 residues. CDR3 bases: TGTGCCAGCAGTTCAGGGACAGGGGGGGATCAGCCCCAGCATTTT. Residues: CASSSGTGGDQPQHF.

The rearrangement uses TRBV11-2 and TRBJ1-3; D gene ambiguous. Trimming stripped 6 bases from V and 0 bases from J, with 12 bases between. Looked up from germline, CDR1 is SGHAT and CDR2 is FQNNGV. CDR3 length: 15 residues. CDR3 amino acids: CASSPTSHSGNTIYF. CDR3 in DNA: TGTGCCAGCAGTCCGACATCACACTCTGGAAACACCATATATTTT.

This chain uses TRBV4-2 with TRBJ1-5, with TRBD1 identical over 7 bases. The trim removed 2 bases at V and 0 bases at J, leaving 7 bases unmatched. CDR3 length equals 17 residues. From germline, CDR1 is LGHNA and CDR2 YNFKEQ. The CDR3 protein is CASSQIGGQSSNQPQHF. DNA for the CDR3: TGTGCCAGCAGCCAAATAGGGGGACAGAGTAGCAATCAGCCCCAGCATTTT.

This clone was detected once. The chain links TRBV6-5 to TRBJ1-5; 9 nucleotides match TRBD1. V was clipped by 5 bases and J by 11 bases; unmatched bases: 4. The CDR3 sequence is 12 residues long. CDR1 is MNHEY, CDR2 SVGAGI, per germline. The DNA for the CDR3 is TGTGCCAGCAGTCCCCGGGACAGGGCCCAGCATTTT. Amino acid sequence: CASSPRDRAQHF.

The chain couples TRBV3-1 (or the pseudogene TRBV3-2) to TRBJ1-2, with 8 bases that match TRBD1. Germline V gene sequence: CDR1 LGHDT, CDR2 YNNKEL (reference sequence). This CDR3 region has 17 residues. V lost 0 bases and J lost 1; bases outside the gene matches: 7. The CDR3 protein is CASSQDWLGQDNYGYTF. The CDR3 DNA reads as TGTGCCAGCAGCCAAGATTGGTTGGGACAGGATAACTATGGCTACACCTTC.

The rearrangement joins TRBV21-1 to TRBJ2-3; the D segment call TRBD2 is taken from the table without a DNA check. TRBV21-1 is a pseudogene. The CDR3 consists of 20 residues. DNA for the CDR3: TGTGCCAGCAGCAAAGGGGGGGTTCCGACACCACCCCCGGGCACAGATACGCAGTATTTT. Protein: CASSKGGVPTPPPGTDTQYF.

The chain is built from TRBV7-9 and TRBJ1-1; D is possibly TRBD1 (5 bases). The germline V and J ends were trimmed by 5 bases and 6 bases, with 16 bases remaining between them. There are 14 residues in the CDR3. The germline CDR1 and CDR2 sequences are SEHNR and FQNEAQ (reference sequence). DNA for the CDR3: TGTGCCAGCAGCCTCCGTGGGGGGATGGCTGAAGCTTTCTTT. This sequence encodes CASSLRGGMAEAFF.

The CDR3 DNA reads TGTGCCAGCAGCTCGAGGGATTCACCCCTCCACTTT. It encodes CASSSRDSPLHF. The chain employs TRBV7-9 and TRBJ1-6, with unresolved D. The CDR3 is 12 residues long. Germline CDR1 reads SEHNR; CDR2 reads FQNEAQ (reference sequence). The V gene lost 4 bases and the J gene lost 8 bases, with 6 bases spanning the gap.

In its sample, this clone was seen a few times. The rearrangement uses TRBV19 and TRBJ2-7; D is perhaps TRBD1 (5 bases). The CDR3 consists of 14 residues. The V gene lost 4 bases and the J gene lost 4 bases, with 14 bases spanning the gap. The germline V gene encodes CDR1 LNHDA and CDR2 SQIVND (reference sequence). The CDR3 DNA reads TGTGCCAGTAGTAAGCGCAGGGAAACTTACGAGCAGTACTTC. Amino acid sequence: CASSKRRETYEQYF.

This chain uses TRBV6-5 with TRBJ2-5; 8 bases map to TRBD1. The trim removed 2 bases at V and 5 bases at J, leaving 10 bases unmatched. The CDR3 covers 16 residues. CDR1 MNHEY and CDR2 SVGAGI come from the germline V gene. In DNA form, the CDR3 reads TGTGCCAGCAGTTACGGTATAGCGGACAGGGTGGAGACCCAGTACTTC. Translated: CASSYGIADRVETQYF.

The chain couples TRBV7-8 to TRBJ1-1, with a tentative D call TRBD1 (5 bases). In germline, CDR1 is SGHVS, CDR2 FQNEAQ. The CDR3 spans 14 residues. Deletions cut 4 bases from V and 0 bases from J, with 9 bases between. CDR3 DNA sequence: TGTGCCAGCAGCTCGACGGACATGAACACTGAAGCTTTCTTT. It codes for CASSSTDMNTEAFF.

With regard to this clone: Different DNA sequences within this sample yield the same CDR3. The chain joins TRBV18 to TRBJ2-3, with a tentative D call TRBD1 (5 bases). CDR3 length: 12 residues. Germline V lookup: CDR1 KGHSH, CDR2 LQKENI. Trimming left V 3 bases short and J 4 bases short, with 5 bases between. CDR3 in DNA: TGTGCCAGCTCACCGGGGCCAGATACGCAGTATTTT. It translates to CASSPGPDTQYF.

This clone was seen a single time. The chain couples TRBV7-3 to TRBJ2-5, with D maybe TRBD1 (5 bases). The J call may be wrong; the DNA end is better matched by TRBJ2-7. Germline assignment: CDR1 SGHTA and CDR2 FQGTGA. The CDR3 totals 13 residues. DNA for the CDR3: TGTGCCAGCAGCTTCCAGGGCGGTTACGAGCAGTACTTC. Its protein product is CASSFQGGYEQYF.